The rows below give T cell receptor beta chains drawn from one sample of a study of blood T cell repertoires in COVID-19. Measured with immunoSEQ multiplex PCR; TCRdb has only the in-frame clones, and not every one. In the table there are around 120,000 clones, more than 90% of which are singletons. The sample taken for sequencing was peripheral blood. The receptors originated from a man in his 60s with COVID-19, enrolled during active disease. Both conserved end residues are part of each CDR3. A D gene is named only where the DNA matches it firmly. Rows give clone size only sometimes, using once, few, many, or a class for an expanded clone.

length: 14; J: TRBJ2-1; size: NA; D: NA; V: TRBV5-1; CDR3: CASSLTRNYNEQFF; DNA: TGCGCCAGCAGCTTGACCAGGAATTACAATGAGCAGTTCTTC
length: 15; J: TRBJ1-5; size: NA; D: NA; V: TRBV28; CDR3: CASRSQDGGLQPQHF; DNA: TGTGCCAGCAGATCCCAGGACGGGGGGCTTCAGCCCCAGCATTTT
length: 14; J: TRBJ2-2; size: NA; D: TRBD2; V: TRBV5-1; CDR3: CASRLGLGDWELFF; DNA: TGCGCCAGCAGATTAGGACTAGGTGACTGGGAGCTGTTTTTT
length: 17; J: TRBJ2-1; size: NA; D: TRBD2; V: TRBV24-1; CDR3: CATSIASGSLGGNEQFF; DNA: TGTGCCACCAGTATAGCTAGCGGGAGTCTCGGGGGTAATGAGCAGTTCTTC
length: 16; J: TRBJ1-4; size: NA; D: NA; V: TRBV10-1; CDR3: CASSRTASPGKEKLFF; DNA: TGCGCCAGCAGCCGGACTGCGTCCCCCGGAAAGGAAAAACTGTTTTTT
length: 16; J: TRBJ2-1; size: NA; D: TRBD2; V: TRBV19; CDR3: CASTFVRRTRDNEQFF; DNA: TGTGCCAGTACCTTCGTGAGAAGGACTAGGGACAATGAGCAGTTCTTC
length: 16; J: TRBJ2-7; size: NA; D: TRBD1; V: TRBV2; CDR3: CASSEALGQGADEQYF; DNA: TGTGCCAGCAGTGAAGCGCTAGGACAGGGGGCCGACGAGCAGTACTTC
length: 14; J: TRBJ1-5; size: NA; D: TRBD1; V: TRBV7-8; CDR3: CASSLGTVNQPQHF; DNA: TGTGCCAGCAGCTTGGGGACAGTCAATCAGCCCCAGCATTTT
length: 13; J: TRBJ2-3; size: NA; D: TRBD2; V: TRBV2; CDR3: CASSVGEGDTQYF; DNA: TGTGCCAGCAGTGTTGGGGAGGGAGATACGCAGTATTTT
length: 16; J: TRBJ2-4; size: once; D: TRBD1; V: TRBV4-1; CDR3: CASSQPRTGAKNIQYF; DNA: TGCGCCAGCAGCCAACCGAGGACAGGGGCAAAAAACATTCAGTACTTC
length: 15; J: TRBJ1-1; size: NA; D: NA; V: TRBV11-2; CDR3: CASSFSRGIGTEAFF; DNA: TGTGCCAGCAGCTTCTCGAGGGGGATAGGGACTGAAGCTTTCTTT
length: 15; J: TRBJ1-1; size: NA; D: NA; V: TRBV5-1; CDR3: CASSLEAGAETEAFF; DNA: TGCGCCAGCAGCTTGGAGGCGGGGGCGGAGACTGAAGCTTTCTTT
length: 12; J: TRBJ2-1; size: NA; D: NA; V: TRBV4-3; CDR3: CASSQDRGEQFF; DNA: TGCGCCAGCAGCCAAGATCGGGGAGAGCAGTTCTTC
length: 12; J: TRBJ2-7; size: NA; D: NA; V: TRBV6-5; CDR3: CASSYSGGEQYF; DNA: TGTGCCAGCAGTTACTCAGGGGGCGAGCAGTACTTC
length: 15; J: TRBJ1-2; size: NA; D: NA; V: TRBV3-1/TRBV3-2; CDR3: CASSPAGGEGYGYTF; DNA: TGTGCCAGCAGCCCGGCCGGGGGGGAAGGCTATGGCTACACCTTC
length: 15; J: TRBJ1-1; size: few; D: TRBD1; V: TRBV11-2; CDR3: CASSFLQGSNTEAFF; DNA: TGTGCCAGCAGCTTTCTACAGGGGTCGAACACTGAAGCTTTCTTT
length: 17; J: TRBJ1-1; size: NA; D: TRBD1; V: TRBV18; CDR3: CASSPRRTGNMNTEAFF; DNA: TGTGCCAGCTCACCCCGCCGGACAGGGAACATGAACACTGAAGCTTTCTTT
length: 15; J: TRBJ2-3; size: NA; D: TRBD2; V: TRBV2; CDR3: CASRGTSSYTDTQYF; DNA: TGTGCCAGCAGGGGGACTAGCTCCTACACAGATACGCAGTATTTT